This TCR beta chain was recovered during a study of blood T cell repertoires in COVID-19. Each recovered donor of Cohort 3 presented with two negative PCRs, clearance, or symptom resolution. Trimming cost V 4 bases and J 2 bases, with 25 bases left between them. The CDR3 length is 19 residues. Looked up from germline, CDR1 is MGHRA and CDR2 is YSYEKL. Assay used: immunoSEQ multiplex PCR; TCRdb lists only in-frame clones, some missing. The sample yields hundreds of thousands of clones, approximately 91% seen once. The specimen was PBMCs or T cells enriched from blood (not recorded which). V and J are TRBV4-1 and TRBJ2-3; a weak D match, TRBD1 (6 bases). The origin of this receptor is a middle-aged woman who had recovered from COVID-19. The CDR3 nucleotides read TGCGCCAGCAGCCGACCTACAGGGCTAAGCTACGGCATCACAGATACGCAGTATTTT. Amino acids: CASSRPTGLSYGITDTQYF.